These 24 T cell receptor beta chains were sequenced from one sample in a study of blood T cell repertoires in COVID-19. The data were produced by immunoSEQ multiplex PCR, yet TCRdb's version contains in-frame clones alone and is incomplete. This table holds some 11,000 clones, around 73% found once. Specimen: peripheral blood. The receptors were gathered from a human donor in a cohort sampled during active COVID-19.

The chain combines TRBV18 with TRBJ2-2; D remains ambiguous. This CDR3 has 14 amino acids. The germline gives CDR1 KGHSH, CDR2 LQKENI. V dropped 0 bases and J dropped 4 bases, with 6 bases sitting between them. DNA for the CDR3: TGTGCCAGCTCACCACCTGGGCTCACCGGGGAGCTGTTTTTT. It yields the protein CASSPPGLTGELFF.

This clone was recorded only once. J is TRBJ2-1 and V is TRBV7-3; 7 bases match TRBD2. This CDR3 region has 18 residues. V dropped 5 bases and J dropped 12; count of bases not matched to a gene: 25. CDR1 is SGHTA, CDR2 FQGTGA, per germline. CDR3 residues: CASSPRGLADPVGAGQFF. The CDR3 coding sequence is TGTGCCAGCAGCCCACGGGGCCTAGCGGACCCGGTTGGGGCGGGGCAGTTCTTC.

The rearrangement uses TRBV6-2 or TRBV6-3 and TRBJ2-2; tentative D call: TRBD1 (6 bases). Germline-derived CDR1 and CDR2 are MNHEY and SVGEGT. CDR3 length: 13 residues. V lost 6 bases and J 4 bases, leaving 9 bases between the germline ends. CDR3 nucleotides: TGTGCCAGCAGCCGGACAGCCACCGGGGAGCTGTTTTTT. Its translation: CASSRTATGELFF.

This clone was counted between two and nine times. This rearrangement joins TRBV21-1 to TRBJ2-2; TRBD2 is the table's D call and was not checked against the DNA. TRBV21-1 is designated a pseudogene. The CDR3 is 18 amino acids. The chain's CDR3 is CASSKVAGLAGVVGELFF. The CDR3, as DNA: TGTGCCAGCAGCAAAGTCGCAGGACTAGCGGGAGTTGTCGGGGAGCTGTTTTTT.

The genes are TRBV19 and TRBJ2-1; 11 bases fit TRBD1. Germline V gene lookup returns CDR1 LNHDA and CDR2 SQIVND (reference sequence). This CDR3 contains 16 residues. This CDR3 is CALREGSGTGGHEQFF. In DNA, the CDR3 is TGTGCGCTCAGGGAGGGATCCGGGACAGGGGGGCATGAGCAGTTCTTC.

In its sample, this clone was seen a few times. V is TRBV5-5 and J is TRBJ2-2, with 7 bases that match TRBD2. The CDR3 runs 14 residues. Trimming at V came to 3 bases and at J to 6 bases, leaving 5 bases not matched to a gene. Germline CDR1 SGHKS, CDR2 YYEKEE (reference sequence). The CDR3 here is CASSWDGGAGELFF. The CDR3 region has the DNA TGTGCCAGCAGCTGGGATGGGGGGGCCGGGGAGCTGTTTTTT.

The chain recombines TRBV9 with TRBJ2-2, with 8 bases lining up with TRBD2. V lost 0 bases to trimming and J lost 6 bases; unmatched junction nucleotides: 4. This CDR3 is built from 15 residues. Germline V gene data show CDR1 as SGDLS and CDR2 as YYNGEE. The CDR3 bases are TGTGCCAGCAGCGTAGAGCCCGGGAGGGCCGGGGAGCTGTTTTTT. Protein: CASSVEPGRAGELFF.

The V gene is TRBV5-1, the J gene TRBJ2-7, with 9 bases aligning to TRBD1. Losses at the gene ends were 5 bases for V and 6 bases for J; bases not matched to a gene: 6. CDR1 SGHRS and CDR2 YFSETQ come from the germline V gene. The CDR3 consists of 13 residues. This chain's CDR3 is CASRPGQGSEQYF. CDR3 in DNA: TGCGCCAGCAGACCGGGACAGGGTTCCGAGCAGTACTTC. The whole variable domain, filled in from reference TRBV5-1 and TRBJ2-7, reads KAGVTQTPRYLIKTRGQQVTLSCSPISGHRSVSWYQQTPGQGLQFLFEYFSETQRNKGNFPGRFSGRQFSNSRSEMNVSTLELGDSALYLCASRPGQGSEQYFGPGTRLTVT.

This rearrangement joins TRBV7-9 to TRBJ1-1; 7 bases agree with TRBD1. V lost 5 bases and J lost 2; bases outside the gene matches: 5. Germline loops: CDR1 SEHNR, CDR2 FQNEAQ (reference sequence). The CDR3 is made up of 14 amino acids. CDR3 sequence: CASSLRQGNTEAFF. The CDR3, as DNA: TGTGCCAGCAGCCTACGACAGGGAAACACTGAAGCTTTCTTT.

V is TRBV4-2 and J is TRBJ2-1, with D tentatively TRBD1 (6 bases). Germline-derived CDR1 and CDR2 are LGHNA and YNFKEQ. The CDR3 contains 13 residues. The V end lost 1 base, the J end lost 5 bases, and 6 bases lay between the germline ends. The DNA of the CDR3 is TGTGCCAGCAGCCAAGCAGGGGACAATGAGCAGTTCTTC. Translated: CASSQAGDNEQFF.

The rearrangement links TRBV28 to TRBJ2-1, with D uncertain. The length of the CDR3 is 14 residues. Germline CDR1 and CDR2: MDHEN and SYDVKM. Deletions cut 3 bases from V and 0 bases from J, with 6 bases between. CDR3 DNA sequence: TGTGCCAGCAGTTTGAGAAGCTCCTACAATGAGCAGTTCTTC. Amino acid sequence: CASSLRSSYNEQFF.

This clone was seen more than once but under ten times. The junction departs from the called germline gene at one end, perhaps through a read error. CDR3 sequence reads: CASSVYSSPLHF. DNA of the CDR3: TGTGCCAGCAGCGTTTATAGTTCACCCCTCCACTTT. The rearrangement links TRBV28 to TRBJ1-6; no clear D gene. CDR1 MDHEN and CDR2 SYDVKM come from the germline V gene. This CDR3 is built from 12 residues.

This clone was recorded only once. CDR3 amino acids: CASSRTGGGGGEKLFF. DNA for the CDR3: TGCGCCAGCAGCCGCACCGGGGGCGGGGGAGGTGAAAAACTGTTTTTT. The genes are TRBV5-1 and TRBJ1-4, with a possible D match to TRBD1 (6 bases). This CDR3 has 16 residues. CDR1 and CDR2 from the germline V gene are SGHRS and YFSETQ. V lost 4 bases and J 7 bases, leaving 20 bases between the germline ends.

The genes are TRBV7-8 and TRBJ1-4; D ambiguous. Germline-derived CDR1 and CDR2 are SGHVS and FQNEAQ. The CDR3 runs 16 residues. Trimming took 2 bases from V and 2 from J, leaving 12 bases between them. The CDR3 protein is CASSLRPERTNEKLFF. The CDR3 DNA is TGTGCCAGCAGCTTAAGACCGGAGCGGACTAATGAAAAACTGTTTTTT.

This clone has only one observation. The rearrangement links TRBV5-6 to TRBJ1-4, with D unclear. CDR1 SGHDT and CDR2 YYEEEE come from the germline V gene. The CDR3 length is 15 residues. V was cut by 0 bases and J by 0 bases, with 6 bases left in between. The CDR3, as DNA: TGTGCCAGCAGCTTGGGGGCAACAACTAATGAAAAACTGTTTTTT. Protein sequence: CASSLGATTNEKLFF. The full variable domain, with the rest looked up from reference TRBV5-6 and TRBJ1-4, is DAGVTQSPTHLIKTRGQQVTLRCSPKSGHDTVSWYQQALGQGPQFIFQYYEEEERQRGNFPDRFSGHQFPNYSSELNVNALLLGDSALYLCASSLGATTNEKLFFGSGTQLSVL.

This clone is termed large. V usage is TRBV13 and J usage is TRBJ1-2; 9 bases match TRBD1. From germline, CDR1 is PRHDT and CDR2 FYEKMQ (reference sequence). There are 17 residues in the CDR3. V shed 5 bases and J 6 bases; nucleotides not matched to a gene: 16. The CDR3 DNA is TGTGCCAGCAGCACAGAACCCACAGGGGGCGAAGGAGATGGCTACACCTTC. It is translated as CASSTEPTGGEGDGYTF.

The chain combines TRBV20-1 with TRBJ2-7; D uncertain. Trimming removed 3 bases from V and 6 bases from J, with 15 bases in between. The germline V gene has CDR1 DFQATT and CDR2 SNEGSKA (reference sequence). This CDR3 comprises 13 residues. The CDR3 loop is CSASLPSLVEQYF. The CDR3 nucleotides read TGCAGTGCTAGTTTGCCTAGTTTGGTCGAGCAGTACTTC.

The rearrangement joins TRBV25-1 to TRBJ2-1; 11 nucleotides line up with TRBD2. The J segment lost 9 bases and the V segment lost 4 bases, leaving 5 bases of the junction unmatched. The CDR3 extends over 14 amino acids. Germline loops: CDR1 MGHDK, CDR2 SYGVNS. DNA of the CDR3: TGTGCCAGCAGTGGTAGCGGGAGGGCCGTTGAGCAGTTCTTC. Its translation is CASSGSGRAVEQFF.

In nucleotides, the CDR3 is TGTGCCAGCAGCGGTAGCGGGAGGGCCGGAACCGGGGAGCTGTTTTTT. It is translated as CASSGSGRAGTGELFF. V and J are TRBV9 and TRBJ2-2; TRBD2 matches 11 bases. Germline CDR1 reads SGDLS; CDR2 reads YYNGEE. J lost 5 bases, V lost 3 bases, and 6 bases had no gene match. The CDR3 contains 16 residues.

The genes are TRBV3-1 (or the pseudogene TRBV3-2) and TRBJ1-1; 7 nucleotides match TRBD1. This CDR3 region has 14 residues. The ends lost 5 bases at V and 4 bases at J; junction bases unmatched: 7. Germline CDR1 LGHDT, CDR2 YNNKEL (reference sequence). The CDR3 protein is CASSVRQGTTEAFF. CDR3 DNA sequence: TGTGCCAGCAGCGTCCGACAGGGAACCACTGAAGCTTTCTTT.

The chain uses TRBV5-1 and TRBJ2-5, with 10 bases aligning to TRBD1. Trimming removed 3 bases from V and 5 bases from J; junction bases left unmatched: 4. Germline CDR1 and CDR2: SGHRS and YFSETQ. This CDR3 has 14 amino acids. CDR3 loop: CASSSGQGRETQYF. The CDR3 region has the DNA TGCGCCAGCAGCTCGGGACAGGGGAGGGAGACCCAGTACTTC. The full variable domain, completed using reference TRBV5-1 and TRBJ2-5, is KAGVTQTPRYLIKTRGQQVTLSCSPISGHRSVSWYQQTPGQGLQFLFEYFSETQRNKGNFPGRFSGRQFSNSRSEMNVSTLELGDSALYLCASSSGQGRETQYFGPGTRLLVL.

Here the CDR3 reads CASTKNAGTAYNEQFF. The CDR3 coding sequence is TGTGCCAGCACCAAAAATGCCGGGACAGCCTACAATGAGCAGTTCTTC. The rearrangement joins TRBV2 to TRBJ2-1, with TRBD1 matching over 7 bases. The CDR3 is 16 amino acids. Germline trimming cut 7 bases from V and 2 bases from J; bases unmatched to any gene: 11. CDR1 and CDR2 (germline): SNHLY, FYNNEI.

The chain has TRBV11-2 and TRBJ2-7, with D tentatively TRBD2 (5 bases). Germline V lookup: CDR1 SGHAT, CDR2 FQNNGV. The V and J ends lost 5 bases and 0 bases respectively, with 14 bases between them. The CDR3 spans 15 residues. The chain's CDR3 is CASSQTGSFSYEQYF. The CDR3 DNA sequence: TGTGCCAGCAGCCAAACGGGGTCCTTCTCCTACGAGCAGTACTTC.

This clone has just a few counts. The chain couples TRBV30 to TRBJ2-7; tentatively, D is TRBD2 (6 bases). This CDR3 spans 14 amino acids. Germline V gene data show CDR1 as GTSNPN and CDR2 as SVGIG (reference sequence). The V end lost 0 bases, the J end lost 4 bases, and 13 bases lay between the germline ends. The CDR3 DNA sequence: TGTGCCTGGAGTGTACCCGGGAGAAGTTACGAGCAGTACTTC. Protein product: CAWSVPGRSYEQYF. Supplemented by reference TRBV30 and TRBJ2-7, the full variable domain reads SQTIHQWPATLVQPVGSPLSLECTVEGTSNPNLYWYRQAAGRGLQLLFYSVGIGQISSEVPQNLSASRPQDRQFILSSKKLLLSDSGFYLCAWSVPGRSYEQYFGPGTRLTVT.